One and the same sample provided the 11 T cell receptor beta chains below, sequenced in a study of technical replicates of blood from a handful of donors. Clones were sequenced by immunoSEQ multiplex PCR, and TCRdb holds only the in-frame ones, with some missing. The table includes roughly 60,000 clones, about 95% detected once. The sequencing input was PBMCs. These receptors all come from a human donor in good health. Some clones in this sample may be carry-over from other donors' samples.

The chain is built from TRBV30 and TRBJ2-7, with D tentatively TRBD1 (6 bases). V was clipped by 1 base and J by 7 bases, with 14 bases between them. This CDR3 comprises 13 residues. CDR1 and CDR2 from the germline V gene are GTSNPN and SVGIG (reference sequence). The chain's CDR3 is CAWSDQGLGEQYF. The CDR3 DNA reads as TGTGCCTGGAGTGATCAGGGGCTGGGGGAGCAGTACTTC.

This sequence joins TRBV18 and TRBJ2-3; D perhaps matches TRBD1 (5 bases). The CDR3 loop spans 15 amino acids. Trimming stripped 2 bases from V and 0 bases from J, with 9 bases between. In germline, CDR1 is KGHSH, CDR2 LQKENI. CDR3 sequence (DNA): TGTGCCAGCTCACCAGCGGCAGGGAGCACAGATACGCAGTATTTT. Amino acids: CASSPAAGSTDTQYF.

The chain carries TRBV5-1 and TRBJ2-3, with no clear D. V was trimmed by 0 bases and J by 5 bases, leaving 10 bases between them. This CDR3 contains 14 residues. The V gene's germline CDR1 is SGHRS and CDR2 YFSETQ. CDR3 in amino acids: CASSLVESGDTQYF. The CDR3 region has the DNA TGCGCCAGCAGCTTGGTGGAGTCTGGAGATACGCAGTATTTT.

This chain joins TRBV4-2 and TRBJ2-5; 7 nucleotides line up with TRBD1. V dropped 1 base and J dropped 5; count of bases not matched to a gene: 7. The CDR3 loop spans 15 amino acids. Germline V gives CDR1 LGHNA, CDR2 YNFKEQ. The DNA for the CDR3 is TGTGCCAGCAGCCAAGTAAAGGGGGCGGGTGAGACCCAGTACTTC. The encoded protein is CASSQVKGAGETQYF.

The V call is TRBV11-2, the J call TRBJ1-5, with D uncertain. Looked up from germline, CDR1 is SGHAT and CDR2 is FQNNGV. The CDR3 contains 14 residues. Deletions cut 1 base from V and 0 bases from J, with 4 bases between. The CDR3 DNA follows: TGTGCCAGCAGCTTAGGCTATAGCAATCAGCCCCAGCATTTT. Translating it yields CASSLGYSNQPQHF.

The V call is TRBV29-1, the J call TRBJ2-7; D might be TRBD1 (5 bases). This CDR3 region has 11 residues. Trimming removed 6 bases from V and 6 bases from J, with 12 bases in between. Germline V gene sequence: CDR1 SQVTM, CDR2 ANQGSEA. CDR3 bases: TGCAGCGTAGGCCAGGGCGGCGAGCAGTACTTC. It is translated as CSVGQGGEQYF.

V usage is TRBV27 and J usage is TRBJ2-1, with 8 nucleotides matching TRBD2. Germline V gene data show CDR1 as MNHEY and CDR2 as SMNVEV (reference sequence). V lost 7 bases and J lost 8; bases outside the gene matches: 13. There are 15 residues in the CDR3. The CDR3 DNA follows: TGTGCCAGCACCTCGGACAGCGGGAGAAGTTATGAGCAGTTCTTC. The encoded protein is CASTSDSGRSYEQFF.

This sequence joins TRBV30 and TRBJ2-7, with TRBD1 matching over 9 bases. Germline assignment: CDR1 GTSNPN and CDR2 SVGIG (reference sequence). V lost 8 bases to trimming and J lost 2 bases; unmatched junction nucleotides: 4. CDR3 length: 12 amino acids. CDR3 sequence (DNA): TGTGCCCTTGGGACAGGGCCCTACGAGCAGTACTTC. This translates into CALGTGPYEQYF.

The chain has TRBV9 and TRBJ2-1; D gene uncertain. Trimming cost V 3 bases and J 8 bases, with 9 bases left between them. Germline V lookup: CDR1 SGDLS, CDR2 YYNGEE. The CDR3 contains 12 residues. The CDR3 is CASSAVAYEQFF. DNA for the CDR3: TGTGCCAGCAGCGCCGTAGCTTATGAGCAGTTCTTC.

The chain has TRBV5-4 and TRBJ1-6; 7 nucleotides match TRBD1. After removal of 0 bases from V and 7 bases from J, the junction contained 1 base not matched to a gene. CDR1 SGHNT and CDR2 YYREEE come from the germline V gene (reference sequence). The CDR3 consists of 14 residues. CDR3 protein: CASSLARGNSPLHF. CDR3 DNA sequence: TGTGCCAGCAGCTTGGCCAGGGGGAATTCACCCCTCCACTTT. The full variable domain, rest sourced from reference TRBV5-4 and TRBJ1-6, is ETGVTQSPTHLIKTRGQQVTLRCSSQSGHNTVSWYQQALGQGPQFIFQYYREEENGRGNFPPRFSGLQFPNYSSELNVNALELDDSALYLCASSLARGNSPLHFGNGTRLTVT.

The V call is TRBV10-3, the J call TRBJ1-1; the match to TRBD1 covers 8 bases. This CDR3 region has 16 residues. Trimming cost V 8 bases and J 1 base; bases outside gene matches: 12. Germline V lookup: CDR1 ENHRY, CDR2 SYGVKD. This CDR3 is CAIARSGGQANTEAFF. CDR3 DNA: TGTGCCATCGCCCGGTCAGGGGGACAGGCGAACACTGAAGCTTTCTTT.